This TCR beta chain comes out of a study of CD8 T cells in ankylosing spondylitis. The CDR3 covers 16 residues. With 5 bases clipped from V and 1 base from J, the junction kept 6 bases outside the gene matches. This clonotype was observed many times. Its antigen is not identified. Quantitative molecular-barcoded 5'-RACE generated the TCR beta libraries. TCRdb analysed the 5' RACE reads with MiXCR anew, one entry per CDR3 protein. The sample carries 250,000 or so distinct CDR3 sequences, more than 15% recorded once. Points from the study as a whole: Clones linked to disease, bearing a CD8+ phenotype, were relatively rare in peripheral blood. Past research had described some motif variants in reactive arthritis synovial fluid and blood.

The sequenced sample was blood, either unsorted or a sorted T cell fraction (not recorded which). This TCR was recovered from a male donor with ankylosing spondylitis or in good health (not recorded which). J is TRBJ2-4 and V is TRBV12-3 or TRBV12-4; 9 bases fit TRBD1. CDR3 in DNA: TGTGCCAGCAGTCCTCGGACAGGGGAGGCCAAAAACATTCAGTACTTC. It translates to CASSPRTGEAKNIQYF.